This T cell receptor beta chain comes out of a study of tumor-infiltrating lymphocytes in primary liver carcinoma. Study context: Donors had hepatocellular carcinoma or combined HCC and intrahepatic cholangiocarcinoma. Findings of the study overall: The study found a significantly higher top-250-clone fraction in tumors than in blood (p = 0.039).

For this clonotype: Its antigen is not known. Compared with germline, one end of the junction differs, possibly owing to a read error.

The source material, roughly 18-32 mg of unsorted bulk tissue, was used to co-extract RNA and DNA. The CDR3 consists of 13 residues. CDR1 is SGHVS and CDR2 is FQNEAQ in the germline V gene. From 500 ng of total RNA, TCR beta-specific cDNA was reverse-transcribed using a constant-region primer. A slightly modified ARM-PCR protocol with three nested multiplex PCR rounds produced these TCR beta libraries. Researchers ran the first two PCR rounds for roughly 11 cycles each with TRBV1-TRBV30 forward primers and a C-beta reverse primer. TCRdb independently ran MiXCR on the multiplex PCR reads; one entry per CDR3 protein. The top ten clones hold more than 8% of a sample with 90,000 to 150,000 distinct CDR3 sequences, under 70% of them seen once.

The sequence was collected from a woman aged 55-70 years with primary liver carcinoma and hepatitis B virus infection. The chain couples TRBV7-8 to TRBJ2-1; D remains unclear. The specimen was tumor-adjacent normal liver tissue. The CDR3 spells CASSASIRALQLF. CDR3 nucleotide sequence: TGTGCCAGCAGCGCGTCAATCCGGGCCTTGCAGTTATTC.